Sequencing of this T cell receptor (beta chain) was carried out in a study of blood T cell repertoires in COVID-19. The overall study: Samples taken during acute and convalescent COVID-19 were collected in the United States, Italy and Spain.

All enrollees were roughly 18 to 100 years old and from 20 to 30 US areas. Participants reported their clinical history, and cohort assignment relied on those reports. Methods used by the authors: Researchers report that nucleated cell counts were estimated from reference gene primer amplification. Method: immunoSEQ multiplex PCR; TCRdb's copy keeps in-frame clones and lacks some. V, J and clone size derive from that table, while D and trimming were established from the DNA sequence. Altogether over 300,000 clones are present, roughly 90% being singletons, with the ten largest covering over 0.9%. In germline, CDR1 is MNHEY, CDR2 SMNVEV (reference sequence). Trimming left V 3 bases short and J 8 bases short, with 13 bases between. CDR3 size: 13 residues.

Sequencing used PBMCs or T cells enriched from blood (not recorded which). The chain combines TRBV27 with TRBJ1-1, with D hard to call. This TCR was recovered from a woman in her 30s with acute COVID-19. The CDR3 region has the DNA TGTGCCAGCAGTTTGGGGAGGGTCGGAGAAGCTTTCTTT. This gives the protein CASSLGRVGEAFF.